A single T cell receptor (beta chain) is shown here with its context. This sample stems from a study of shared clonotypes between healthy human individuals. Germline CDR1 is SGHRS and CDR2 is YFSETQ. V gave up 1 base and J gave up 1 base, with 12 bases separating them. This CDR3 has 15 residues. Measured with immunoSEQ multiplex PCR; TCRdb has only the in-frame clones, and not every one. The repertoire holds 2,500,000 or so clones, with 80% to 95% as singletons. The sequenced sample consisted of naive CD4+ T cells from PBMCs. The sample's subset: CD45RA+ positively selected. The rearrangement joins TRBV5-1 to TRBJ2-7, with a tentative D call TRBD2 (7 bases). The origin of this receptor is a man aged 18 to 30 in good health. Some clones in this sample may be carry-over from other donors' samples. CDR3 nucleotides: TGCGCCAGCAGCTTGCGGGGGGACAATTCCTACGAGCAGTACTTC. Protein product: CASSLRGDNSYEQYF.